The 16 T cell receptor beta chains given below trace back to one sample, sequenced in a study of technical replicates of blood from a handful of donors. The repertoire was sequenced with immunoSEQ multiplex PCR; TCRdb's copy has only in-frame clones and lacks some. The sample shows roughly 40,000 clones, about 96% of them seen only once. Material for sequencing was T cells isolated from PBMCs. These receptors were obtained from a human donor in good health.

The CDR3 region is CASSESLDEQYF. In DNA, the CDR3 is TGTGCCAGCAGTGAATCCCTTGACGAGCAGTACTTC. The chain uses TRBV25-1 and TRBJ2-7; D gene uncertain. Trimming took 1 base from V and 5 from J, leaving 6 bases between them. In germline, CDR1 is MGHDK, CDR2 SYGVNS. The CDR3 consists of 12 residues.

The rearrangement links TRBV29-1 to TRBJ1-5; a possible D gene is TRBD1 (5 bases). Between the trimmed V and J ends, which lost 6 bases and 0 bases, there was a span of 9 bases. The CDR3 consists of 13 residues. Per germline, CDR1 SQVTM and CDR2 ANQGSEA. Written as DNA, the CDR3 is TGCAGCGTGGGGCGGGGTAGCAATCAGCCCCAGCATTTT. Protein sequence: CSVGRGSNQPQHF.

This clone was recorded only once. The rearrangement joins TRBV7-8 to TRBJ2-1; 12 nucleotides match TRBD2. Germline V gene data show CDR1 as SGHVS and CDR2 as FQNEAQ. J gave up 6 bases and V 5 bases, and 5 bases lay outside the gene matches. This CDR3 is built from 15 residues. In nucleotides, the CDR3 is TGTGCCAGCAGCCTTCGACTAGCGGGAGCCAATGAGCAGTTCTTC. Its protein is CASSLRLAGANEQFF.

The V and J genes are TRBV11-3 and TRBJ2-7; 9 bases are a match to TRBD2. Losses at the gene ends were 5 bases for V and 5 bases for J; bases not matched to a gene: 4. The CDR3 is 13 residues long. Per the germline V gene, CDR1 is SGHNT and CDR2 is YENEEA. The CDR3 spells CASSASGTHEQYF. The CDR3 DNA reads TGTGCCAGCAGCGCTAGCGGGACCCACGAGCAGTACTTC. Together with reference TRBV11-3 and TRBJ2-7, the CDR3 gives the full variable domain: EAGVVQSPRYKIIEKKQPVAFWCNPISGHNTLYWYLQNLGQGPELLIRYENEEAVDDSQLPKDRFSAERLKGVDSTLKIQPAELGDSAVYLCASSASGTHEQYFGPGTRLTVT.

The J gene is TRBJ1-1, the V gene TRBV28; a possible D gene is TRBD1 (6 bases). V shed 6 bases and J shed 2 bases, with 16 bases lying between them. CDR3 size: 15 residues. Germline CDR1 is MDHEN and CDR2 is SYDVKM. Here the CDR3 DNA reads TGTGCCAGCAGGCCCACATCAGGGGTCAACACTGAAGCTTTCTTT. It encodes CASRPTSGVNTEAFF.

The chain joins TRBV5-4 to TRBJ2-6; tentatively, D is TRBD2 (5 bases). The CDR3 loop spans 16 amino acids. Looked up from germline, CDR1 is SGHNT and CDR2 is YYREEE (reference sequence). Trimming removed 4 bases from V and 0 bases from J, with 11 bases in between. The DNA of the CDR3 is TGTGCCAGCAGCCCGGACTGGATCTCTGGGGCCAACGTCCTGACTTTC. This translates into CASSPDWISGANVLTF. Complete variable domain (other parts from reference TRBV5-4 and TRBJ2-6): ETGVTQSPTHLIKTRGQQVTLRCSSQSGHNTVSWYQQALGQGPQFIFQYYREEENGRGNFPPRFSGLQFPNYSSELNVNALELDDSALYLCASSPDWISGANVLTFGAGSRLTVL.

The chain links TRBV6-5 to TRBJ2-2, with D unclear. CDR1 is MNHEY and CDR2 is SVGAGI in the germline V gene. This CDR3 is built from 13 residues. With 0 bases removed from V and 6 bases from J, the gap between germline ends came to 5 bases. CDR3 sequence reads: CASSYSPAGELFF. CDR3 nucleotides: TGTGCCAGCAGTTACTCGCCGGCCGGGGAGCTGTTTTTT.

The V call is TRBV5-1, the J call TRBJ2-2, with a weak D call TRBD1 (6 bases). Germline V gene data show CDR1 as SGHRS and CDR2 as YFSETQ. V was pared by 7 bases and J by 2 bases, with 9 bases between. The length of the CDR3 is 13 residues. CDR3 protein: CASRTDNTGELFF. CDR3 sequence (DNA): TGCGCCAGCCGGACAGATAACACCGGGGAGCTGTTTTTT.

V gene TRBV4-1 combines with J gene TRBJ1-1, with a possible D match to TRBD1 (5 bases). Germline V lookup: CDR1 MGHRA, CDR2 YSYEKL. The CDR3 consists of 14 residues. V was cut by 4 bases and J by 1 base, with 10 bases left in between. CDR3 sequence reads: CASSLTGANTEAFF. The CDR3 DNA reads TGCGCCAGCAGCCTGACTGGGGCGAACACTGAAGCTTTCTTT.

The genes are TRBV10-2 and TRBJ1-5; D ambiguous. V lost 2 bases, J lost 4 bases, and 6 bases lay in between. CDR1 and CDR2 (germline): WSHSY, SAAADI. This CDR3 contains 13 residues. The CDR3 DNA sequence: TGCGCCAGCAGTGAGACTCTTAATCAGCCCCAGCATTTT. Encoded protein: CASSETLNQPQHF.

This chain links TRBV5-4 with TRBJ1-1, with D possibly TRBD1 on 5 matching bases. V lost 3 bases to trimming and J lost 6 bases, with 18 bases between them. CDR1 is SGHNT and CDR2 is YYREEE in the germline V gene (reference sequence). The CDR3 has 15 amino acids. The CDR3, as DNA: TGTGCCAGCAGCTACCCGAGCGGGGGGGAAGCTGAAGCTTTCTTT. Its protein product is CASSYPSGGEAEAFF.

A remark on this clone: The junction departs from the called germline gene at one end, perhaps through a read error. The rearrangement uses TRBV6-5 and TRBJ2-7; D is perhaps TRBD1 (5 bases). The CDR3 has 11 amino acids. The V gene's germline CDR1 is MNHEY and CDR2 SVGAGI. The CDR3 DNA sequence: TGTGCCAGCCGTCTTAACCTGGACATACTCTTC. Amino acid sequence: CASRLNLDILF.

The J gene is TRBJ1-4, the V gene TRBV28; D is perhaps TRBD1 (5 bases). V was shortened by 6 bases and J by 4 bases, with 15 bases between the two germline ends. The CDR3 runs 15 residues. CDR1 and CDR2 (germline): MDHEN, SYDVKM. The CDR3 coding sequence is TGTGCCAGCAGGGGTCGGGGGAGCGATAATGAAAAACTGTTTTTT. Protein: CASRGRGSDNEKLFF.

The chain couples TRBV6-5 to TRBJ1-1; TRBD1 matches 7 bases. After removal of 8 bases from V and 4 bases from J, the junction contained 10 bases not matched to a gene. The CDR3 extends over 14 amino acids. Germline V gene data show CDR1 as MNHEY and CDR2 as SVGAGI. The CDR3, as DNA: TGTGCCAGCTCCCACAGGGGAGGAGGCACTGAAGCTTTCTTT. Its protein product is CASSHRGGGTEAFF.

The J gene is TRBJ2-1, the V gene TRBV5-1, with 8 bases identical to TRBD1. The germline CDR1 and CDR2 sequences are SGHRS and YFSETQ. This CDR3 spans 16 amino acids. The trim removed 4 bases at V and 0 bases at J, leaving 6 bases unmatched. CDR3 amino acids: CASSQRQGFSYNEQFF. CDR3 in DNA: TGCGCCAGCAGCCAAAGACAGGGGTTCTCCTACAATGAGCAGTTCTTC.

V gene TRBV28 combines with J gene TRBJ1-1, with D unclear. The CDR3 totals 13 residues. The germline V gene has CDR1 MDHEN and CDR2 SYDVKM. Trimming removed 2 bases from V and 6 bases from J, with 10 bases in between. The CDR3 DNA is TGTGCCAGCAGTTTAGGTGAGGGTCCTGAAGCTTTCTTT. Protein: CASSLGEGPEAFF.